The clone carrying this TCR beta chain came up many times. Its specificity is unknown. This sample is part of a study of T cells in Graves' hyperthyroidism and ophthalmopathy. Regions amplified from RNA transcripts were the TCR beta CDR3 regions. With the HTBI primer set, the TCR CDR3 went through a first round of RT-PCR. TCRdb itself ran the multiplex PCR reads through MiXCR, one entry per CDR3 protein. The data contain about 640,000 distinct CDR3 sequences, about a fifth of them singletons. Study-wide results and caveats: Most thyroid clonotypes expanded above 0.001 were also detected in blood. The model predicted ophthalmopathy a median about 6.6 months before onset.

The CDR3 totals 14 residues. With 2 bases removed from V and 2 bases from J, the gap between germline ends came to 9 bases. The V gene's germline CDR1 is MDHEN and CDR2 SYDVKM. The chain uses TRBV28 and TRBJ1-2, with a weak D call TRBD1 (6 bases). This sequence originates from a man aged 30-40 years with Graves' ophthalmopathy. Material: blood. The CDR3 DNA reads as TGTGCCAGCAGTTTAGGCAGGGGAAACTATGGCTACACCTTC. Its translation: CASSLGRGNYGYTF.